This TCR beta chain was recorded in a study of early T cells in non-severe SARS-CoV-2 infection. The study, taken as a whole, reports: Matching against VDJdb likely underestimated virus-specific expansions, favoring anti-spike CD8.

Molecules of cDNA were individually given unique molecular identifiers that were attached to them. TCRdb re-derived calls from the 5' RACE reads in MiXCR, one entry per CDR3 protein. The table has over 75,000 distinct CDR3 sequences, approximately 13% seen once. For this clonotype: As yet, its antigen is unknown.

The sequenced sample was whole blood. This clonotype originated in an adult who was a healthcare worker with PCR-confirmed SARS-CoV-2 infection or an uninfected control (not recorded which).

CDR3 protein: CASSVDRSRVETQYF. In DNA form, the CDR3 reads TGTGCCAGCAGCGTAGACAGGTCAAGGGTGGAGACCCAGTACTTC. The V gene is TRBV6-1, the J gene TRBJ2-5; weak D call: TRBD1 (6 bases). The CDR3 runs to 15 residues. Deletions cut 6 bases from V and 5 bases from J, with 19 bases between. Per the germline V gene, CDR1 is MNHNS and CDR2 is SASEGT.